This T cell receptor beta chain was captured by sequencing in a study of T cells in Graves' hyperthyroidism and ophthalmopathy. On the study more broadly: Initial diagnosis, before any treatment, was when peripheral blood was collected.

Regions amplified from RNA transcripts were the TCR beta CDR3 regions. The study used the HTBI primer set for a first-round RT-PCR of the TCR CDR3. TCRdb fed the multiplex PCR reads into MiXCR, producing one record per CDR3 protein. The sample records over 350,000 distinct CDR3 sequences, about 14% being singletons. V lost 2 bases to trimming and J lost 2 bases, with 7 bases between them. There are 13 residues in the CDR3. From germline, CDR1 is SGHAT and CDR2 FQNNGV. Uncontrolled infection, other autoimmune disease, pregnancy or lactation led to exclusion. This clonotype was counted at least ten times.

The genes are TRBV11-2 and TRBJ2-7; D not certain. Sequencing was carried out using blood. This sequence was found in a man aged 45 to 65 with Graves' ophthalmopathy. Written as DNA, the CDR3 is TGTGCCAGCAGCTTACCGGCCGCCTACGAGCAGTACTTC. The encoded protein is CASSLPAAYEQYF.